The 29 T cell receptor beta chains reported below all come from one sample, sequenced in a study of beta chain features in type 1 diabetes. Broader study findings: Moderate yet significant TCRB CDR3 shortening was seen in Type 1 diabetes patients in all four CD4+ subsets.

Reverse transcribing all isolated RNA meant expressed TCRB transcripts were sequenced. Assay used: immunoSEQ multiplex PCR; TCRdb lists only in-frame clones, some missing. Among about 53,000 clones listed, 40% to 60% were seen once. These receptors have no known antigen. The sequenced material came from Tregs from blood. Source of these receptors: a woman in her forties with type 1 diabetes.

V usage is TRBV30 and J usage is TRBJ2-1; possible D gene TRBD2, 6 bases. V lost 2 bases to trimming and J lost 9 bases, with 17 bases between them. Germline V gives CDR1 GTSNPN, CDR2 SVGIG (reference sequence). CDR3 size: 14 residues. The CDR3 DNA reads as TGTGCCTGGAGTTCGACCTTAACGGGAGTTGAGCAGTTCTTC. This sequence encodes CAWSSTLTGVEQFF.

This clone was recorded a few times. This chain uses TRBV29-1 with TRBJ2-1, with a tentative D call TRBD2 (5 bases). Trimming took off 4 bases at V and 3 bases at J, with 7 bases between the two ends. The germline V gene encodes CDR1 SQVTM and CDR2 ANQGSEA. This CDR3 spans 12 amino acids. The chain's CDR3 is CSVAGNYNEQFF. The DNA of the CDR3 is TGCAGCGTTGCCGGGAACTACAATGAGCAGTTCTTC.

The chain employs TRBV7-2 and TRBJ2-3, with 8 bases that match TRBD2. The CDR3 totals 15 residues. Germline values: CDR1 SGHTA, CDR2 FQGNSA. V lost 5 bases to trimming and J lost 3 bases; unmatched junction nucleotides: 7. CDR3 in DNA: TGTGCCAGCAGCCCAGCGGGAGTTGGGACAGATACGCAGTATTTT. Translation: CASSPAGVGTDTQYF.

The CDR3 DNA is TGTGCCAGCAGCCTAGACCTGGCGAGGGGGGGCTACACCTTC. It encodes CASSLDLARGGYTF. The chain links TRBV7-2 to TRBJ1-2, with D possibly TRBD1 on 6 matching bases. Germline V gives CDR1 SGHTA, CDR2 FQGNSA. The CDR3 spans 14 residues. The V end lost 5 bases, the J end lost 8 bases, and 18 bases lay between the germline ends.

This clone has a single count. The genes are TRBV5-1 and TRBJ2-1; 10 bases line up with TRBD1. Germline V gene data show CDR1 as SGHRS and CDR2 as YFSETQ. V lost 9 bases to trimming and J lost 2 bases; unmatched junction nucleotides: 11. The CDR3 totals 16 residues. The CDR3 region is CATRKEGTGAYNEQFF. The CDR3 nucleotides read TGCGCCACACGCAAAGAAGGGACAGGGGCCTACAATGAGCAGTTCTTC.

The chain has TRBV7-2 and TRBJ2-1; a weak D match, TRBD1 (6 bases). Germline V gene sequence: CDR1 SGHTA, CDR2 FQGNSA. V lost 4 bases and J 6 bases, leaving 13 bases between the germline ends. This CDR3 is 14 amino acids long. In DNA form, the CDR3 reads TGTGCCAGCAGCTCCCAACAGGGCGGCAATGAGCAGTTCTTC. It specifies CASSSQQGGNEQFF.

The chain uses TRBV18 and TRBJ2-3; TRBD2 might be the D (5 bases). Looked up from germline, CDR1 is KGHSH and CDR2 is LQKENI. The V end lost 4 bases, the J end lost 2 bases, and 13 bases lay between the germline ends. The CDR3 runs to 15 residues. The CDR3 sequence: CASSRSDWVTDTQYF. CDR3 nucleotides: TGTGCCAGCTCACGTTCGGACTGGGTCACAGATACGCAGTATTTT.

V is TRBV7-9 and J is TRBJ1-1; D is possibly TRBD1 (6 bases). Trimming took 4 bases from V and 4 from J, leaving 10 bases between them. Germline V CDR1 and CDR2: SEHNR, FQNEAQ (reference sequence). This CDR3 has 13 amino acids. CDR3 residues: CASSSTGITEAFF. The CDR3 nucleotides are TGTGCCAGCAGCTCCACAGGGATCACTGAAGCTTTCTTT.

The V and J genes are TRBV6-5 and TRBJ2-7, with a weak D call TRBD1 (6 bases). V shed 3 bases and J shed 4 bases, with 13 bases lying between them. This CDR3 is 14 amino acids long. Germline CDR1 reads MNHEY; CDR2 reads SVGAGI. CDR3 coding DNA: TGTGCCAGCAGTTATAGTCCACAGGGATACGAGCAGTACTTC. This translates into CASSYSPQGYEQYF.

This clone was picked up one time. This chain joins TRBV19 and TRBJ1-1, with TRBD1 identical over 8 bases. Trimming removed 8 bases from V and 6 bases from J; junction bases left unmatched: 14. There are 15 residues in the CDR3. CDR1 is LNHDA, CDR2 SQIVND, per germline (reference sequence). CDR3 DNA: TGTGCCAGTCGGTCATGGGACAGGTTATACTCTGAAGCTTTCTTT. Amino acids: CASRSWDRLYSEAFF.

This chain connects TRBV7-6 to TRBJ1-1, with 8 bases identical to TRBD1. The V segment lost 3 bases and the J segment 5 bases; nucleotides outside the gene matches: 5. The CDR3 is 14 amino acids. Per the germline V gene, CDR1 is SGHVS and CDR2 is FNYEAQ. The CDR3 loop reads CASSFTGGRTEAFF. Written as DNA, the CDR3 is TGTGCCAGCAGCTTCACAGGGGGGCGAACTGAAGCTTTCTTT.

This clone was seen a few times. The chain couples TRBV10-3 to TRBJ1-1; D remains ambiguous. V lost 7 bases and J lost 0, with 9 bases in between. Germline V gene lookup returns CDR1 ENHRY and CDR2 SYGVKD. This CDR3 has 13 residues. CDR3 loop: CAIMEGMNTEAFF. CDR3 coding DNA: TGTGCCATCATGGAGGGTATGAACACTGAAGCTTTCTTT.

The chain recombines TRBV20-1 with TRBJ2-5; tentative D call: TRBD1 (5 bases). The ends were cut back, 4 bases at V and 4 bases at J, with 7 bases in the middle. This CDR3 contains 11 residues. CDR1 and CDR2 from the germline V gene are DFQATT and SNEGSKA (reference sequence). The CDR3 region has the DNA TGCAGTGCTATGACAGTAGAGACCCAGTACTTC. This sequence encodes CSAMTVETQYF.

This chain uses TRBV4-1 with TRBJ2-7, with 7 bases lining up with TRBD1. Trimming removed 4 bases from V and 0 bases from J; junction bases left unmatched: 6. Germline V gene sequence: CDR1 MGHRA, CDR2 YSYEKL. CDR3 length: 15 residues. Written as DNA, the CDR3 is TGCGCCAGCAGCCGCCTGACAGGGAACTCCTACGAGCAGTACTTC. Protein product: CASSRLTGNSYEQYF.

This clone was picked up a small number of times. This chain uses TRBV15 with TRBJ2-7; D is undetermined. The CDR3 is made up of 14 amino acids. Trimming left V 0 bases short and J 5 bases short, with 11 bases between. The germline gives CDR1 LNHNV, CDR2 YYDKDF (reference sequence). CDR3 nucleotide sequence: TGTGCCACCAGCAGAGATTGGGCAGCCCACGAGCAGTACTTC. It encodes CATSRDWAAHEQYF.

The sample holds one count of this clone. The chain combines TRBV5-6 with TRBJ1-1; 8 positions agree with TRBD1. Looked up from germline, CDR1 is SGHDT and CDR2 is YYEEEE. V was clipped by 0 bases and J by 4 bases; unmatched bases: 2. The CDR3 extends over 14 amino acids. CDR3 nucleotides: TGTGCCAGCAGCTTGGTCACAGGGGGCACTGAAGCTTTCTTT. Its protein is CASSLVTGGTEAFF.

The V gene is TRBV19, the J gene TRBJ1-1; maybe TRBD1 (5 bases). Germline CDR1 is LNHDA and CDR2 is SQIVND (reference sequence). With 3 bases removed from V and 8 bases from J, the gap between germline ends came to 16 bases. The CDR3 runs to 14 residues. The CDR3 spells CASSIASGGREAFF. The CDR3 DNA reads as TGTGCCAGTAGTATTGCAAGCGGGGGAAGAGAAGCTTTCTTT.

Written as DNA, the CDR3 is TGTGCCAGCAGCCTGGGTGGAGAGAGCCCACGGACCCAGTACTTC. Translation: CASSLGGESPRTQYF. V and J are TRBV7-2 and TRBJ2-5; D not resolved. This CDR3 comprises 15 residues. Trimming removed 5 bases at V and 7 bases at J, with 20 bases between. Per the germline V gene, CDR1 is SGHTA and CDR2 is FQGNSA.

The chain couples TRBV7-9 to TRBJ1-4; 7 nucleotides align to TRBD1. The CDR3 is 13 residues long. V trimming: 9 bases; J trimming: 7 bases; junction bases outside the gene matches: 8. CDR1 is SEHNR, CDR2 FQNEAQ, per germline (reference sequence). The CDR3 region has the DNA TGTGCCAGTCAGGGGGATAAAGGTGAAAAACTGTTTTTT. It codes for CASQGDKGEKLFF. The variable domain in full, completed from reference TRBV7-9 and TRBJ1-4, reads DTGVSQNPRHKITKRGQNVTFRCDPISEHNRLYWYRQTLGQGPEFLTYFQNEAQLEKSRLLSDRFSAERPKGSFSTLEIQRTEQGDSAMYLCASQGDKGEKLFFGSGTQLSVL.

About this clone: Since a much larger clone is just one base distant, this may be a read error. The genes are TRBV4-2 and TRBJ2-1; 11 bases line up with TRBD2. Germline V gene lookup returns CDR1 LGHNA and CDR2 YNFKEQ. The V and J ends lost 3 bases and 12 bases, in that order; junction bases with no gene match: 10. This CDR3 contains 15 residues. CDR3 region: CASSHGVAGGGWQFF. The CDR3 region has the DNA TGTGCCAGCAGCCATGGAGTAGCGGGAGGGGGTTGGCAGTTCTTC.

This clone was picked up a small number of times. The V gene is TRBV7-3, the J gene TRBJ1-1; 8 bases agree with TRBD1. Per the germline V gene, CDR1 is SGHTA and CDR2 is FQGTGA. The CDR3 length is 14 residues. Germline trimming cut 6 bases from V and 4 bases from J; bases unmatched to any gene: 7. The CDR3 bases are TGTGCCAGCAGAACCACAGGGGGATCCACTGAAGCTTTCTTT. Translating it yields CASRTTGGSTEAFF.

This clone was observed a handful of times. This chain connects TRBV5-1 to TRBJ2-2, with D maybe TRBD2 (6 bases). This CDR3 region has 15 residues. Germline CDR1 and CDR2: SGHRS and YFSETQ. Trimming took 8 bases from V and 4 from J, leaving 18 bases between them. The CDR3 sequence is CASSLGGTATGELFF. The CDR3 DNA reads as TGCGCCAGTTCCCTAGGAGGGACGGCCACCGGGGAGCTGTTTTTT.

The CDR3 DNA reads as TGTGCCAGCACCGCGACAAGTAGCACAGATACGCAGTATTTT. This sequence encodes CASTATSSTDTQYF. The gene calls are TRBV5-8 and TRBJ2-3; D not resolved. This CDR3 spans 14 amino acids. Trimming left V 6 bases short and J 0 bases short, with 11 bases between. Germline values: CDR1 SGHTS, CDR2 YDEGEE.

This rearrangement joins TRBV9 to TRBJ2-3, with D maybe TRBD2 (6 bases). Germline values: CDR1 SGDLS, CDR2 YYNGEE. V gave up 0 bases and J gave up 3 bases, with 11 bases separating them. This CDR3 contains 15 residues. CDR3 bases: TGTGCCAGCAGCGTAGTGGAGGGCCGAACAGATACGCAGTATTTT. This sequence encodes CASSVVEGRTDTQYF.

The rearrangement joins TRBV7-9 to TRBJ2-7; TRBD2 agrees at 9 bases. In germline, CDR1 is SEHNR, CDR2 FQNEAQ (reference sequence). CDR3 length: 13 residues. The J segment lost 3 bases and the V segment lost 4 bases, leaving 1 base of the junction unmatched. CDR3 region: CASSSTSGYEQYF. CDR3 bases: TGTGCCAGCAGCTCGACTAGCGGCTACGAGCAGTACTTC.

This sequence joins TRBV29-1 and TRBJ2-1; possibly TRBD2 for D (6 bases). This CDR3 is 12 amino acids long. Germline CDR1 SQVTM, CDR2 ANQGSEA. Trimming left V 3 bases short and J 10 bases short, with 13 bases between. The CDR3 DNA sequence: TGCAGCGTTGATCGGGAGCGAAGGGAGCAGTTCTTC. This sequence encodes CSVDRERREQFF.

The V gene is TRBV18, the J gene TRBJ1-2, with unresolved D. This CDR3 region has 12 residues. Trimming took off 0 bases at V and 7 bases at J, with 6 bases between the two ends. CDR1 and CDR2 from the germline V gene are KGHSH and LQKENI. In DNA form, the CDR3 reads TGTGCCAGCTCACCACCGGCGGGTGGCTACACCTTC. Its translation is CASSPPAGGYTF.

CDR3 in amino acids: CASSFSGSPNEKLFF. The CDR3 bases are TGTGCCAGCAGCTTTTCAGGGTCACCTAATGAAAAACTGTTTTTT. This chain uses TRBV5-5 with TRBJ1-4; possible D gene TRBD1, 5 bases. The CDR3 runs to 15 residues. CDR1 and CDR2 from the germline V gene are SGHKS and YYEKEE (reference sequence). Trimming pared 2 bases from V and 3 bases from J, leaving 11 bases between.

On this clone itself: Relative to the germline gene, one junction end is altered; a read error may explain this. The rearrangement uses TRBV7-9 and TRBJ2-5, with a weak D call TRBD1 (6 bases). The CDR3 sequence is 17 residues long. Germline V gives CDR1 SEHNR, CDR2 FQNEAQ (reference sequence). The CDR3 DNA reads TGCGCCAGCAGCCAAGAGATCGATTTGCAGGGGTCGAAGACCCAGTACTTC. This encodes CASSQEIDLQGSKTQYF.